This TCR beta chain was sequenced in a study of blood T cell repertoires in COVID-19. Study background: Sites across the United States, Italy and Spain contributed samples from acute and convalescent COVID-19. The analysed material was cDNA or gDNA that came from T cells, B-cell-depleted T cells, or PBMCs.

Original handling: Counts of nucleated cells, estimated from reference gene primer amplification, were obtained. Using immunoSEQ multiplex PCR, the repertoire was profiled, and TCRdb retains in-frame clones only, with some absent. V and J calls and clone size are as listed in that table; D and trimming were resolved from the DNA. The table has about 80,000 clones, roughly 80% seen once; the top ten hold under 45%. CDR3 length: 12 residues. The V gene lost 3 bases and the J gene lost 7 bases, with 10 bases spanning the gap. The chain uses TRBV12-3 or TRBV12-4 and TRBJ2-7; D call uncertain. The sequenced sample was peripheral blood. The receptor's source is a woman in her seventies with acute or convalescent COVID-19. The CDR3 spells CASSFAQVEQYF. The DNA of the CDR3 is TGTGCCAGCAGTTTTGCTCAGGTAGAGCAGTACTTC.